The sequence of this T cell receptor beta chain was determined in a study of CD8 T cells in Susac syndrome. Random hexamers were used to reverse transcribe roughly 0.5 to 1 ug of RNA. TCRdb passed the immunoSEQ multiplex PCR reads through MiXCR, listing each CDR3 protein once. The sample has 300,000 or so distinct CDR3 sequences, about 90% seen once. V was cut by 4 bases and J by 1 base, with 13 bases left in between. The germline V gene has CDR1 SQVTM and CDR2 ANQGSEA. The CDR3 extends over 14 amino acids. Only one count was recorded for this clonotype. This TCR was recovered from a human donor with multiple sclerosis. The specimen sequenced was CD4+ T cells from PBMCs. The chain recombines TRBV29-1 with TRBJ2-5, with D tentatively TRBD1 (5 bases). The DNA of the CDR3 is TGCAGCGTTGCCCAGGGTAACCCCCAAGAGACCCAGTACTTC. Translated: CSVAQGNPQETQYF.